A selection of T cell receptor beta chains follows, all from one sample in a study of identifying expanded T cells in peripheral blood. Libraries were prepared by immunoSEQ multiplex PCR; TCRdb keeps only in-frame clonotypes and omits some of them. Among 90,000 to 100,000 clones listed, about 88% were seen once. The sequenced sample consisted of blood. The receptors were gathered from a person between 18 and 69 years old in good health. CDR3s include the opening cysteine and the closing phenylalanine or tryptophan. The D gene is left open where the match is weak. Clone size appears in some rows only: once, few, many, or a class for an expanded clone.

J gene: TRBJ1-5; V gene: TRBV10-2; clone size: NA; D gene: TRBD1; CDR3 DNA: TGCGCCAGCAGGCAGGGGGATCAGCCCCAGCATTTT; CDR3 protein: CASRQGDQPQHF
J gene: TRBJ2-3; V gene: TRBV9; clone size: once; D gene: NA; CDR3 DNA: TGTGCCAGCAGCGGGTCAGGGAGCACAGATACGCAGTATTTT; CDR3 protein: CASSGSGSTDTQYF
J gene: TRBJ2-1; V gene: TRBV7-9; clone size: NA; D gene: TRBD2; CDR3 DNA: TGTGCCAGCAGCCGACTAGCGGGAGGACTCAATGAGCAGTTCTTC; CDR3 protein: CASSRLAGGLNEQFF
J gene: TRBJ2-7; V gene: TRBV19; clone size: NA; D gene: NA; CDR3 DNA: TGTGCCAGTAGCCTATACTACGGGGGAAACGAGCAGTACTTC; CDR3 protein: CASSLYYGGNEQYF
J gene: TRBJ2-7; V gene: TRBV4-2; clone size: NA; D gene: NA; CDR3 DNA: TGTGCCAGCAGCCCAGGGGTAGGGCTCGTTTACGAGCAGTACTTC; CDR3 protein: CASSPGVGLVYEQYF
J gene: TRBJ1-5; V gene: TRBV27; clone size: once; D gene: NA; CDR3 DNA: TGTGCCAGCAGTTTAGGGAATAGCAATCAGCCCCAGCATTTT; CDR3 protein: CASSLGNSNQPQHF
J gene: TRBJ2-1; V gene: TRBV18; clone size: few; D gene: NA; CDR3 DNA: TGTGCCAGCTCACCCTCGTGGCGGAGCTCCTACAATGAGCAGTTCTTC; CDR3 protein: CASSPSWRSSYNEQFF
J gene: TRBJ1-5; V gene: TRBV5-1; clone size: NA; D gene: NA; CDR3 DNA: TGCGCCAGCAGCTTGGACAACAATCAGCCCCAGCATTTT; CDR3 protein: CASSLDNNQPQHF
J gene: TRBJ2-7; V gene: TRBV19; clone size: once; D gene: NA; CDR3 DNA: TGTGCCAGTAGTATGGGACGGGGGTACGAGCAGTACTTC; CDR3 protein: CASSMGRGYEQYF
J gene: TRBJ2-1; V gene: TRBV10-2; clone size: NA; D gene: NA; CDR3 DNA: TGCGCCAGCAGTGAGCCCCCTTTAGCTTTTAGTCCCTACAATGAGCAGTTCTTC; CDR3 protein: CASSEPPLAFSPYNEQFF
J gene: TRBJ1-2; V gene: TRBV6-5; clone size: NA; D gene: TRBD1; CDR3 DNA: TGTGCCAGCAGTTACAGCCGGGACAGGGGGTTCTATGGCTACACCTTC; CDR3 protein: CASSYSRDRGFYGYTF
J gene: TRBJ1-1; V gene: TRBV9; clone size: NA; D gene: NA; CDR3 DNA: TGTGCCAGCAGCCCCCGGGCGAACACTGAAGCTTTCTTT; CDR3 protein: CASSPRANTEAFF
J gene: TRBJ1-2; V gene: TRBV11-3; clone size: few; D gene: NA; CDR3 DNA: TGTGCCAGCGCTCCGGGCAGACAAAACTATGGCTACACCTTC; CDR3 protein: CASAPGRQNYGYTF
J gene: TRBJ1-1; V gene: TRBV2; clone size: once; D gene: NA; CDR3 DNA: TGTGCCAGCAGTGAGGCATGGGGGACTGAAGCTTTCTTT; CDR3 protein: CASSEAWGTEAFF
J gene: TRBJ1-4; V gene: TRBV7-2; clone size: NA; D gene: TRBD1; CDR3 DNA: TGTGCCAGCAGCTTAAGGGGACAGGTTAATGAAAAACTGTTTTTT; CDR3 protein: CASSLRGQVNEKLFF
J gene: TRBJ2-7; V gene: TRBV27; clone size: NA; D gene: NA; CDR3 DNA: TGTGCCAGCAGTTTCTCGCCGGACGGCGAGCAGTACTTC; CDR3 protein: CASSFSPDGEQYF
J gene: TRBJ1-2; V gene: TRBV6-5; clone size: NA; D gene: NA; CDR3 DNA: TGTGCCAGCCGAACCGATTTGAAGTCTAACTATGGCTACACCTTC; CDR3 protein: CASRTDLKSNYGYTF
J gene: TRBJ2-7; V gene: TRBV4-1; clone size: NA; D gene: NA; CDR3 DNA: TGCGCCAGCAGCCAATTGGCGGACTACGAGCAGTACTTC; CDR3 protein: CASSQLADYEQYF
J gene: TRBJ2-2; V gene: TRBV6-6; clone size: NA; D gene: TRBD2; CDR3 DNA: TGTGCCAGCAGTCCCCCCCGTTCGGGGGGCACCGGGGAGCTGTTTTTT; CDR3 protein: CASSPPRSGGTGELFF
J gene: TRBJ1-2; V gene: TRBV5-4; clone size: NA; D gene: TRBD1; CDR3 DNA: TGTGCCAGCAGCTCACAGGGGACTTTGAGCTACACCTTC; CDR3 protein: CASSSQGTLSYTF
J gene: TRBJ2-2; V gene: TRBV4-3; clone size: NA; D gene: NA; CDR3 DNA: TGCGCCAGCAGCCAAGGGAGAGTAGCGGTTCCCGGGGAGCTGTTTTTT; CDR3 protein: CASSQGRVAVPGELFF
J gene: TRBJ2-7; V gene: TRBV11-3; clone size: NA; D gene: TRBD2; CDR3 DNA: TGTGCCAGCAGCTCCCGGACTAGCGGGAGAGATAGCGAGCAGTACTTC; CDR3 protein: CASSSRTSGRDSEQYF
J gene: TRBJ1-4; V gene: TRBV7-9; clone size: NA; D gene: TRBD1; CDR3 DNA: TGTGCCAGCAGCCCACACCGGGACAGGAAGGATCCAACTAATGAAAAACTGTTTTTT; CDR3 protein: CASSPHRDRKDPTNEKLFF
J gene: TRBJ1-1; V gene: TRBV29-1; clone size: NA; D gene: NA; CDR3 DNA: TGCAGCGCCCTCGAAGGGAGCACTGAAGCTTTCTTT; CDR3 protein: CSALEGSTEAFF
J gene: TRBJ1-3; V gene: TRBV5-1; clone size: NA; D gene: NA; CDR3 DNA: TGCGCCAGCAGCTTGGATGCAGGCTCTGGAAACACCATATATTTT; CDR3 protein: CASSLDAGSGNTIYF
J gene: TRBJ1-5; V gene: TRBV28; clone size: NA; D gene: TRBD1; CDR3 DNA: TGTGCCAGCAACCTAAGACAGGGGGCTAACCAGCCCCAGCATTTT; CDR3 protein: CASNLRQGANQPQHF
J gene: TRBJ2-7; V gene: TRBV10-1; clone size: NA; D gene: NA; CDR3 DNA: TGCGCCAGCACCCGGGGACAACAAACCTACGAGCAGTACTTC; CDR3 protein: CASTRGQQTYEQYF
J gene: TRBJ1-1; V gene: TRBV15; clone size: NA; D gene: NA; CDR3 DNA: TGTGCCACCGGACCTGAAGGTGGGTACACTGAAGCTTTCTTT; CDR3 protein: CATGPEGGYTEAFF
J gene: TRBJ2-2; V gene: TRBV19; clone size: medium-sized; D gene: NA; CDR3 DNA: TGTGCCAGTAGCTCAACTCCGGGACAGAACACCGGGGAGCTGTTTTTT; CDR3 protein: CASSSTPGQNTGELFF
J gene: TRBJ1-1; V gene: TRBV5-6; clone size: NA; D gene: NA; CDR3 DNA: TGTGCCAGCAGCTTGCTGAGGCACACTGAAGCTTTCTTT; CDR3 protein: CASSLLRHTEAFF
J gene: TRBJ2-6; V gene: TRBV2; clone size: NA; D gene: NA; CDR3 DNA: TGTGCCACCCAGGCAGGGGGGAGGGCCAACGTCCTGACTTTC; CDR3 protein: CATQAGGRANVLTF
J gene: TRBJ2-6; V gene: TRBV10-3; clone size: NA; D gene: TRBD1; CDR3 DNA: TGTGCCATCAGTGAGACAGGGGATCCTGGGGCCAACGTCCTGACTTTC; CDR3 protein: CAISETGDPGANVLTF
J gene: TRBJ1-1; V gene: TRBV28; clone size: NA; D gene: NA; CDR3 DNA: TGTGCCAGCAGACGGGGCCCCCCGACTGAAGCTTTCTTT; CDR3 protein: CASRRGPPTEAFF
J gene: TRBJ2-7; V gene: TRBV6-1; clone size: NA; D gene: TRBD2; CDR3 DNA: TGTGCCAGCAGTGCACTAGCGGGTCCCTACGAGCAGTACTTC; CDR3 protein: CASSALAGPYEQYF
J gene: TRBJ2-3; V gene: TRBV2; clone size: NA; D gene: NA; CDR3 DNA: TGTGCCAGCACGTACGGGCCAGATACGCAGTATTTT; CDR3 protein: CASTYGPDTQYF
J gene: TRBJ1-2; V gene: TRBV15; clone size: NA; D gene: NA; CDR3 DNA: TGTGCCACCAGCAGAGAAGGGTTTCACTATGGCTACACCTTC; CDR3 protein: CATSREGFHYGYTF
J gene: TRBJ2-7; V gene: TRBV7-8; clone size: NA; D gene: TRBD2; CDR3 DNA: TGTGCCAGCAGCTTATCTGCGGGAGCCTCCTACGAGCAGTACTTC; CDR3 protein: CASSLSAGASYEQYF
J gene: TRBJ1-3; V gene: TRBV4-1; clone size: once; D gene: TRBD1; CDR3 DNA: TGCGCCAGCAGCCCGGTGGACAGGCCTGGAAACACCATATATTTT; CDR3 protein: CASSPVDRPGNTIYF
J gene: TRBJ2-2; V gene: TRBV30; clone size: NA; D gene: NA; CDR3 DNA: TGTGCCTGGAGAGCCCCAGGGGCGGGCGGGGAGCTGTTTTTT; CDR3 protein: CAWRAPGAGGELFF
J gene: TRBJ2-5; V gene: TRBV25-1; clone size: NA; D gene: NA; CDR3 DNA: TGTGCCAGCAGTGGGGGGGAGACCCAGTACTTC; CDR3 protein: CASSGGETQYF
J gene: TRBJ1-3; V gene: TRBV2; clone size: NA; D gene: NA; CDR3 DNA: TGTGCCAGCAGTATATCTGGAAACACCATATATTTT; CDR3 protein: CASSISGNTIYF
J gene: TRBJ2-5; V gene: TRBV27; clone size: NA; D gene: TRBD2; CDR3 DNA: TGTGCCAGCAGTCGACTAGCGGGACAAGAGACCCAGTACTTC; CDR3 protein: CASSRLAGQETQYF
J gene: TRBJ2-3; V gene: TRBV7-2; clone size: NA; D gene: NA; CDR3 DNA: TGTGCCAGCAGCTTAGGGGGATTAGCAGATACGCAGTATTTT; CDR3 protein: CASSLGGLADTQYF
J gene: TRBJ1-5; V gene: TRBV28; clone size: NA; D gene: NA; CDR3 DNA: TGTGCCAGCAGTTTCGGGGGTCGGCCCCAGCATTTT; CDR3 protein: CASSFGGRPQHF
J gene: TRBJ2-7; V gene: TRBV29-1; clone size: NA; D gene: TRBD1; CDR3 DNA: TGCAGCGTGGGGGACAGGGGGGCCTACGAGCAGTACTTC; CDR3 protein: CSVGDRGAYEQYF
J gene: TRBJ2-7; V gene: TRBV4-2; clone size: NA; D gene: NA; CDR3 DNA: TGTGCCAGCAGCCAAGAGGAAGGGGGCTCCTACGAGCAGTACTTC; CDR3 protein: CASSQEEGGSYEQYF
J gene: TRBJ1-4; V gene: TRBV6-5; clone size: NA; D gene: NA; CDR3 DNA: TGTGCCAGCAGACAGGGACCTAATGAAAAACTGTTTTTT; CDR3 protein: CASRQGPNEKLFF
J gene: TRBJ2-7; V gene: TRBV5-4; clone size: NA; D gene: TRBD2; CDR3 DNA: TGTGCCAGCAGCTCCCCGACTAGCGGAATACGCGAGCAGTACTTC; CDR3 protein: CASSSPTSGIREQYF
J gene: TRBJ1-5; V gene: TRBV15; clone size: few; D gene: NA; CDR3 DNA: TGTGCCACCAGCAGAGAAGCAGGGGAGGGCCAGCCCCAGCATTTT; CDR3 protein: CATSREAGEGQPQHF
J gene: TRBJ2-5; V gene: TRBV2; clone size: NA; D gene: NA; CDR3 DNA: TGTGCCAGCACTCCAGGGGGGGGCAGTCAGGAGACCCAGTACTTC; CDR3 protein: CASTPGGGSQETQYF
J gene: TRBJ1-4; V gene: TRBV2; clone size: NA; D gene: NA; CDR3 DNA: TGTGCCAGCAGGGACCTCTTACAGGGTGGGAATGAAAAACTGTTTTTT; CDR3 protein: CASRDLLQGGNEKLFF
J gene: TRBJ2-7; V gene: TRBV5-1; clone size: NA; D gene: NA; CDR3 DNA: TGCGCCAGCAGCTTGTCGGGGGACTCCTACGAGCAGTACTTC; CDR3 protein: CASSLSGDSYEQYF
J gene: TRBJ2-7; V gene: TRBV6-1; clone size: NA; D gene: TRBD1; CDR3 DNA: TGTGCCAGCAGTGAGGGACAGGGGGCTAGCGACGAGCAGTACTTC; CDR3 protein: CASSEGQGASDEQYF
J gene: TRBJ2-7; V gene: TRBV5-1; clone size: NA; D gene: NA; CDR3 DNA: TGCGCCAGCAGCTTGGGAAAGGCCTACGAGCAGTACTTC; CDR3 protein: CASSLGKAYEQYF
J gene: TRBJ2-5; V gene: TRBV5-1; clone size: once; D gene: TRBD2; CDR3 DNA: TGCGCCAGCAGCTTGGAACTAGCGGGGAGTCAAGAGACCCAGTACTTC; CDR3 protein: CASSLELAGSQETQYF
J gene: TRBJ2-7; V gene: TRBV15; clone size: once; D gene: NA; CDR3 DNA: TGTGCCACCAGCAGAGGGCCATACGAGCAGTACTTC; CDR3 protein: CATSRGPYEQYF
J gene: TRBJ2-1; V gene: TRBV5-1; clone size: NA; D gene: TRBD2; CDR3 DNA: TGCGCCAGCAGCTTCGACGGGACTAGCGAAAACAATGAGCAGTTCTTC; CDR3 protein: CASSFDGTSENNEQFF
J gene: TRBJ1-5; V gene: TRBV19; clone size: NA; D gene: NA; CDR3 DNA: TGTGCCAGTAGTATAGCCCAGGCGTATAGCAATCAGCCCCAGCATTTT; CDR3 protein: CASSIAQAYSNQPQHF
J gene: TRBJ2-7; V gene: TRBV9; clone size: few; D gene: TRBD2; CDR3 DNA: TGTGCCAGCAGCGTAGGGACTAGCGGCTACGAGCAGTACTTC; CDR3 protein: CASSVGTSGYEQYF
J gene: TRBJ2-6; V gene: TRBV30; clone size: NA; D gene: NA; CDR3 DNA: TGTGCCTGGAGTGTAGGCCCGGGAAAGTCTGGGGCCAACGTCCTGACTTTC; CDR3 protein: CAWSVGPGKSGANVLTF